Here is one TCR beta chain with its context. The antigen remains undetermined. The repertoire was sequenced with immunoSEQ multiplex PCR; TCRdb's copy has only in-frame clones and lacks some. This table holds 15,000 to 20,000 clones, around 80% found once. This record comes from a study of tumor-infiltrating lymphocytes in localized non-small cell lung cancer. Study-wide background: Some samples were collected after neoadjuvant chemotherapy; smokers, never-smokers and several histologies were included.

The CDR3 length is 14 residues. Germline CDR1 SGHAT, CDR2 FQDESV (reference sequence). The J segment lost 9 bases and the V segment lost 4 bases, leaving 10 bases of the junction unmatched. Study conclusions and caveats: Higher tumor T cell infiltration than in uninvolved lung was supported by TCRbeta sequencing.

The receptor comes from a human donor with non-small cell lung cancer. Material: lung tumor tissue. The chain joins TRBV11-1 to TRBJ2-7, with 9 nucleotides matching TRBD2. The CDR3 bases are TGTGCCAGCAGCTCGACTAGCGGCCCGGGGTGGCAGTACTTC. This translates into CASSSTSGPGWQYF. Complete variable domain (other parts from reference TRBV11-1 and TRBJ2-7): EAEVAQSPRYKITEKSQAVAFWCDPISGHATLYWYRQILGQGPELLVQFQDESVVDDSQLPKDRFSAERLKGVDSTLKIQPAELGDSAMYLCASSSTSGPGWQYFGPGTRLTVT.